Detailed here is one T cell receptor beta chain. The sample belongs to a study of T-cell reconstitution after alpha-beta-depleted transplantation in children. Germline trimming cut 4 bases from V and 3 bases from J; bases unmatched to any gene: 7. This CDR3 has 15 amino acids. Germline V gene data show CDR1 as SGHDT and CDR2 as YYEEEE. Unique molecular identifiers were used to barcode this TCRbeta library. TCRdb passed the PCR reads through MiXCR, listing each CDR3 protein once. This table holds about 980,000 distinct CDR3 sequences, around 30% found once. The genes are TRBV5-6 and TRBJ2-7; 10 bases are a match to TRBD1. This receptor was taken from a boy younger than two who had a stem cell transplant for SCID, so the T cells may come from the graft donor. Sequenced material: PBMCs, mostly from graft donor cells, taken 360 days after TCRalphabeta/CD19-depleted stem cell transplant. DNA of the CDR3: TGTGCCAGCAGCCTCCGGGACAGGGGATACTACGAGCAGTACTTC. Translated: CASSLRDRGYYEQYF.